The source of this T cell receptor beta chain is a study of blood T cells in healthy people across ages. V gave up 7 bases and J gave up 6 bases, with 6 bases separating them. The germline V gene encodes CDR1 MNHEY and CDR2 SMNVEV (reference sequence). This CDR3 contains 11 residues. In regard to this clonotype: Its antigen is as yet unknown.

Using a J-beta primer mix together with a sample-barcoded 5' primer, a second PCR was run for roughly 6 to 12 cycles. TCRdb re-derived calls from the 5' RACE reads in MiXCR, one entry per CDR3 protein. The data contain around 790,000 distinct CDR3 sequences, under 55% of them seen just once; the ten biggest clones take up about 19%. Findings and limits, study-wide: With donor CMV status unknown, expanded clonotype changes were possibly confounded.

The TCR sequence derives from a man between 60 and 70 years old in good health. The chain has TRBV27 and TRBJ2-2; D not certain. Sequencing was performed on blood. This CDR3 reads CASKISGELFF. The DNA of the CDR3 is TGTGCCAGCAAAATCTCCGGGGAGCTGTTTTTT.